The source of this TCR beta chain is a study of T cell responses to AZD1222 COVID-19 vaccine. Points from the study as a whole: Clonal diversity was possibly underestimated, and white British individuals and females predominated among donors. Baseline serostatus was positive in only five to seven AZD1222 recipients.

Timing groups of about 4 and about 12 weeks for second doses were pooled. Assay used: immunoSEQ multiplex PCR; TCRdb lists only in-frame clones, some missing. The sample holds 95,000 to 120,000 clones, 88% seen once. In regard to this clone: Antigen specificity is unknown.

V shed 5 bases and J shed 2 bases, with 13 bases lying between them. The CDR3 contains 16 residues. CDR1 is LNHNV, CDR2 YYDKDF, per germline (reference sequence). The sequence was collected from an adult who received the AZD1222 COVID-19 vaccine. Sequencing used peripheral blood, obtained 28 days after the second AZD1222 dose. The chain joins TRBV15 to TRBJ2-6; D may match TRBD1 or TRBD2 (5 bases each). CDR3 in amino acids: CATSQSRGAGANVLTF. The CDR3 nucleotides read TGTGCCACCAGCCAAAGCCGGGGCGCTGGGGCCAACGTCCTGACTTTC.